The 20 T cell receptor beta chains below were found in one sample sequenced in a study of OX40 agonist ivuxolimab in advanced cancers. Using immunoSEQ multiplex PCR, the repertoire was profiled, and TCRdb retains in-frame clones only, with some absent. This sample carries about 84,000 clones, approximately 85% of them seen once, and the ten largest clones take approximately 0.2%. The sequenced sample was CD4+ or CD8+ T cells sorted from blood, obtained in a trial of the OX40 agonist ivuxolimab. The source of these receptors is an adult with an advanced solid tumor such as melanoma, head and neck, liver or kidney cancer.

This clone was recorded a few times. The identical CDR3 is also encoded by other nucleotide sequences in the sample. The chain couples TRBV27 to TRBJ2-2; 12 positions match TRBD2. Trimming took 4 bases from V and 1 from J; bases not matched to a gene: 7. The germline CDR1 and CDR2 sequences are MNHEY and SMNVEV (reference sequence). The CDR3 contains 18 residues. CDR3 protein: CASSSPGLAGRNTGELFF. CDR3 coding DNA: TGTGCCAGCAGTTCGCCGGGACTAGCGGGCAGGAACACCGGGGAGCTGTTTTTT.

The chain links TRBV4-1 to TRBJ1-4; D uncertain. Per the germline V gene, CDR1 is MGHRA and CDR2 is YSYEKL. Trimming took 0 bases from V and 7 from J, leaving 15 bases between them. The CDR3 totals 16 residues. In DNA, the CDR3 is TGCGCCAGCAGCCAAGATCCATATGGGCTGATTGAAAAACTGTTTTTT. This codes for CASSQDPYGLIEKLFF.

The chain employs TRBV19 and TRBJ1-2; D is unresolved. CDR3 length: 14 residues. V lost 4 bases and J lost 4, with 13 bases in between. CDR1 LNHDA and CDR2 SQIVND come from the germline V gene (reference sequence). Here the CDR3 reads CASSRSAESYGYTF. The DNA for the CDR3 is TGTGCCAGTAGTAGGTCGGCAGAGAGCTATGGCTACACCTTC.

This clone was seen a single time. The V and J genes are TRBV4-1 and TRBJ1-1; D not resolved. The CDR3 totals 14 residues. CDR1 MGHRA and CDR2 YSYEKL come from the germline V gene. V lost 0 bases and J lost 2, with 7 bases in between. The DNA of the CDR3 is TGCGCCAGCAGCCAAGATAGGAGTAACACTGAAGCTTTCTTT. This translates into CASSQDRSNTEAFF.

The chain couples TRBV11-1 to TRBJ2-5; 10 bases line up with TRBD1. Looked up from germline, CDR1 is SGHAT and CDR2 is FQDESV (reference sequence). This CDR3 contains 15 residues. The ends lost 4 bases at V and 0 bases at J; junction bases unmatched: 2. CDR3 DNA: TGTGCCAGCAGCTCGGACAGGGGGTACCAAGAGACCCAGTACTTC. It is translated as CASSSDRGYQETQYF.

The chain carries TRBV19 and TRBJ1-1; D unresolved. The CDR3 runs 15 residues. Germline lookup yields CDR1 LNHDA and CDR2 SQIVND (reference sequence). V lost 1 base, J lost 4 bases, and 13 bases lay in between. The chain's CDR3 is CASSIVAVAGTEAFF. In DNA, the CDR3 is TGTGCCAGTAGTATAGTCGCAGTGGCGGGCACTGAAGCTTTCTTT.

The chain employs TRBV2 and TRBJ1-1; 7 bases are shared with TRBD1. Trimming removed 6 bases from V and 9 bases from J; junction bases left unmatched: 7. Germline V gene lookup returns CDR1 SNHLY and CDR2 FYNNEI. This CDR3 has 12 amino acids. The CDR3 loop is CASRFEGAQAFF. CDR3 in DNA: TGTGCCAGCAGATTCGAGGGGGCTCAAGCTTTCTTT.

The V and J genes are TRBV5-1 and TRBJ2-5; 7 positions agree with TRBD1. This CDR3 has 13 amino acids. The V gene end was trimmed by 4 bases and the J gene end by 1 base; junction bases not matched to a gene: 1. Germline V gene sequence: CDR1 SGHRS, CDR2 YFSETQ. CDR3 protein: CASSRDSQETQYF. Here the CDR3 DNA reads TGCGCCAGCAGCAGGGACAGCCAAGAGACCCAGTACTTC.

V gene TRBV27 combines with J gene TRBJ1-1; a weak D match, TRBD1 (5 bases). The CDR3 is 16 residues long. Germline lookup yields CDR1 MNHEY and CDR2 SMNVEV (reference sequence). The V gene lost 0 bases and the J gene lost 1 base, with 12 bases spanning the gap. CDR3 DNA: TGTGCCAGCAGTTTATCGGCCAGGGTAACGAACACTGAAGCTTTCTTT. Translating it yields CASSLSARVTNTEAFF.

This sequence joins TRBV11-2 and TRBJ1-3; D call uncertain. The V gene lost 7 bases and the J gene lost 0 bases, with 13 bases spanning the gap. Per germline, CDR1 SGHAT and CDR2 FQNNGV. This CDR3 is built from 15 residues. The CDR3 sequence is CASTSLRVSGNTIYF. The CDR3 DNA sequence: TGTGCCAGCACCTCATTAAGAGTCTCTGGAAACACCATATATTTT.

This sequence joins TRBV2 and TRBJ2-3; 8 bases are a match to TRBD2. The junction had 12 bases not matched to a gene; V was cut back by 9 bases and J by 4 bases. The CDR3 length is 15 residues. Germline V gene lookup returns CDR1 SNHLY and CDR2 FYNNEI. The CDR3 protein is CASGVSGSFSDTQYF. CDR3 DNA: TGTGCCAGTGGGGTCAGCGGGAGTTTCTCAGATACGCAGTATTTT.

The chain has TRBV10-3 and TRBJ2-2; D may be TRBD1 (6 bases). Germline CDR1 and CDR2: ENHRY and SYGVKD. This CDR3 has 14 residues. The V gene lost 6 bases and the J gene lost 5 bases, with 13 bases spanning the gap. The CDR3 DNA sequence: TGTGCCATCAGGATGGACAGTACGACCGGGGAGCTGTTTTTT. Encoded protein: CAIRMDSTTGELFF.

The chain links TRBV7-3 to TRBJ1-1; D gene unclear. This CDR3 spans 13 amino acids. Trimming pared 3 bases from V and 3 bases from J, leaving 8 bases between. Germline V gives CDR1 SGHTA, CDR2 FQGTGA. CDR3 sequence: CASSFTRDTEAFF. The CDR3, as DNA: TGTGCCAGCAGCTTCACGCGGGACACTGAAGCTTTCTTT. The whole variable domain, remainder taken from reference TRBV7-3 and TRBJ1-1, is GAGVSQTPSNKVTEKGKYVELRCDPISGHTALYWYRQSLGQGPEFLIYFQGTGAADDSGLPNDRFFAVRPEGSVSTLKIQRTERGDSAVYLCASSFTRDTEAFFGQGTRLTVV.

The rearrangement joins TRBV9 to TRBJ2-3; 10 bases agree with TRBD2. CDR1 and CDR2 (germline): SGDLS, YYNGEE. Trimming removed 4 bases from V and 7 bases from J; junction bases left unmatched: 6. The CDR3 consists of 14 residues. The CDR3 protein is CASSPVGLANTQYF. CDR3 DNA sequence: TGTGCCAGCAGCCCCGTGGGACTAGCGAATACGCAGTATTTT.

The DNA for the CDR3 is TGTGCCAGCAGCTTGCTCCATCAGCCCCAGCATTTT. Its translation: CASSLLHQPQHF. V gene TRBV7-9 combines with J gene TRBJ1-5, with no clear D. This CDR3 comprises 12 residues. V was shortened by 3 bases and J by 5 bases, with 5 bases between the two germline ends. Looked up from germline, CDR1 is SEHNR and CDR2 is FQNEAQ (reference sequence). The full variable domain, completed using reference TRBV7-9 and TRBJ1-5, is DTGVSQNPRHKITKRGQNVTFRCDPISEHNRLYWYRQTLGQGPEFLTYFQNEAQLEKSRLLSDRFSAERPKGSFSTLEIQRTEQGDSAMYLCASSLLHQPQHFGDGTRLSIL.

This clone was seen a few times. The V gene is TRBV14, the J gene TRBJ2-1; maybe TRBD1 (5 bases). Trimming took off 0 bases at V and 10 bases at J, with 10 bases between the two ends. CDR1 is SGHDN and CDR2 is FVKESK in the germline V gene. This CDR3 has 13 amino acids. The CDR3 spells CASSQDRQGEQFF. Written as DNA, the CDR3 is TGTGCCAGCAGCCAAGATAGGCAGGGAGAGCAGTTCTTC.

The chain has TRBV6-5 and TRBJ1-1, with D tentatively TRBD1 (6 bases). This CDR3 contains 12 residues. Germline V gives CDR1 MNHEY, CDR2 SVGAGI. V was cut by 5 bases and J by 11 bases, with 15 bases left in between. In DNA form, the CDR3 reads TGTGCCAGCAGTCCGGACGCAAGGGGGGCTTTCTTT. This gives the protein CASSPDARGAFF.

The J gene is TRBJ1-1, the V gene TRBV11-2; D not resolved. The germline CDR1 and CDR2 sequences are SGHAT and FQNNGV. This CDR3 spans 14 amino acids. The V and J ends lost 1 base and 4 bases respectively, with 10 bases between them. DNA of the CDR3: TGTGCCAGCAGCTTAGTTGATCTGGGCACTGAAGCTTTCTTT. Amino acid sequence: CASSLVDLGTEAFF.

The rearrangement joins TRBV30 to TRBJ1-4; D gene uncertain. Germline-derived CDR1 and CDR2 are GTSNPN and SVGIG (reference sequence). This CDR3 has 11 amino acids. Trimming stripped 3 bases from V and 4 bases from J, with 3 bases between. CDR3 nucleotide sequence: TGTGCCTGGAGGGATAATGAAAAACTGTTTTTT. Amino acids: CAWRDNEKLFF. The full variable domain, its missing parts supplied by reference TRBV30 and TRBJ1-4, is SQTIHQWPATLVQPVGSPLSLECTVEGTSNPNLYWYRQAAGRGLQLLFYSVGIGQISSEVPQNLSASRPQDRQFILSSKKLLLSDSGFYLCAWRDNEKLFFGSGTQLSVL.

This clone has just a few counts. This chain uses TRBV7-3 with TRBJ1-6; a possible D gene is TRBD1 (6 bases). V lost 4 bases and J lost 12, with 13 bases in between. This CDR3 spans 13 amino acids. From germline, CDR1 is SGHTA and CDR2 FQGTGA. The CDR3 DNA reads as TGTGCCAGCAGCTCATACAGGGCCGGACCCCTCCACTTT. Residues: CASSSYRAGPLHF.